Listed here are 25 T cell receptor beta chains from one sample, sequenced in a study of cytomegalovirus exposure and HLA in healthy donors. The PCR contained 60 Vbeta and 13 Jbeta primers. The method was immunoSEQ multiplex PCR; TCRdb's version includes in-frame clones alone and lacks a portion of them. This sample yields around 210,000 clones, of which approximately 85% are seen a single time; less than 3.5% belongs to the top ten. The sample consisted of PBMCs. All receptors derive from a woman aged 40-49 years in good health and CMV-seronegative.

The table lists this clone with a few counts. This chain links TRBV15 with TRBJ1-2; D is ambiguous. Germline CDR1 and CDR2: LNHNV and YYDKDF (reference sequence). This CDR3 is built from 15 residues. V lost 0 bases to trimming and J lost 8 bases, with 16 bases between them. The CDR3 here is CATSREREPLGGYTF. CDR3 bases: TGTGCCACCAGCAGAGAGCGGGAACCCCTGGGAGGCTACACCTTC. The full variable domain, rest sourced from reference TRBV15 and TRBJ1-2, is DAMVIQNPRYQVTQFGKPVTLSCSQTLNHNVMYWYQQKSSQAPKLLFHYYDKDFNNEADTPDNFQSRRPNTSFCFLDIRSPGLGDTAMYLCATSREREPLGGYTFGSGTRLTVV.

The gene calls are TRBV5-6 and TRBJ2-3; a weak D match, TRBD2 (5 bases). The V gene lost 0 bases and the J gene lost 3 bases, with 11 bases spanning the gap. Germline V gene data show CDR1 as SGHDT and CDR2 as YYEEEE. The CDR3 is 15 amino acids. The CDR3 spells CASSLVVRGTDTQYF. CDR3 coding DNA: TGTGCCAGCAGCTTGGTAGTTCGGGGTACAGATACGCAGTATTTT.

The genes are TRBV27 and TRBJ1-1; TRBD1 might be the D (6 bases). Trimming took 5 bases from V and 7 from J, leaving 20 bases between them. The germline V gene encodes CDR1 MNHEY and CDR2 SMNVEV (reference sequence). CDR3 length equals 15 residues. The CDR3 region is CASSLRQVGLFEAFF. In DNA form, the CDR3 reads TGTGCCAGCAGTCTACGACAGGTGGGGCTTTTTGAAGCTTTCTTT.

V is TRBV7-9 and J is TRBJ1-1; TRBD1 is a possible D gene (5 bases). The CDR3 consists of 15 residues. Germline V gene sequence: CDR1 SEHNR, CDR2 FQNEAQ (reference sequence). Deletions cut 5 bases from V and 1 base from J, with 14 bases between. The CDR3: CASSPRDSRNTEAFF. CDR3 nucleotide sequence: TGTGCCAGCAGCCCACGGGACTCCAGGAACACTGAAGCTTTCTTT.

V usage is TRBV27 and J usage is TRBJ2-7; D remains ambiguous. Trimming pared 5 bases from V and 3 bases from J, leaving 14 bases between. The germline gives CDR1 MNHEY, CDR2 SMNVEV (reference sequence). This CDR3 has 14 residues. The CDR3 DNA sequence: TGTGCCAGCAGTCCCGCCGAGGCCCTCTACGAGCAGTACTTC. It codes for CASSPAEALYEQYF.

V usage is TRBV7-2 and J usage is TRBJ1-4, with D possibly TRBD1 on 5 matching bases. CDR1 and CDR2 from the germline V gene are SGHTA and FQGNSA. CDR3 size: 15 residues. The ends were cut back, 4 bases at V and 1 base at J, with 10 bases in the middle. Written as DNA, the CDR3 is TGTGCCAGCAGCTCCGGGCAGGGAACTAATGAAAAACTGTTTTTT. It translates to CASSSGQGTNEKLFF.

The CDR3 DNA reads as TGTGCCATCAGTGAAGGGACTACCAATGAGCAGTTCTTC. Protein sequence: CAISEGTTNEQFF. This sequence joins TRBV10-3 and TRBJ2-1; TRBD2 aligns across 7 bases. Trimming took 3 bases from V and 6 from J; bases not matched to a gene: 2. Germline assignment: CDR1 ENHRY and CDR2 SYGVKD. The CDR3 runs to 13 residues.

The CDR3 DNA is TGTGCCAGCAGCGAAGGTGGGACAGGGCAGAACGAGCAGTACTTC. Translated: CASSEGGTGQNEQYF. This chain links TRBV28 with TRBJ2-7; 9 nucleotides line up with TRBD1. Trimming at V came to 6 bases and at J to 5 bases, leaving 11 bases not matched to a gene. CDR1 and CDR2 from the germline V gene are MDHEN and SYDVKM. This CDR3 contains 15 residues.

The chain has TRBV4-2 and TRBJ2-5, with 11 nucleotides matching TRBD2. V was clipped by 1 base and J by 2 bases; unmatched bases: 6. CDR1 LGHNA and CDR2 YNFKEQ come from the germline V gene. The CDR3 is 17 residues long. The CDR3 sequence: CASSQGTSGFEQETQYF. The DNA for the CDR3 is TGTGCCAGCAGCCAAGGGACTAGCGGGTTTGAACAAGAGACCCAGTACTTC.

J is TRBJ2-1 and V is TRBV7-9; D remains ambiguous. CDR3 length: 12 amino acids. Germline V CDR1 and CDR2: SEHNR, FQNEAQ (reference sequence). Trimming stripped 5 bases from V and 8 bases from J, with 10 bases between. CDR3 coding DNA: TGTGCCAGCAGCCCCCCTATCCATGAGCAGTTCTTC. Protein product: CASSPPIHEQFF. The complete variable domain, with remaining parts taken from reference TRBV7-9 and TRBJ2-1, reads DTGVSQNPRHKITKRGQNVTFRCDPISEHNRLYWYRQTLGQGPEFLTYFQNEAQLEKSRLLSDRFSAERPKGSFSTLEIQRTEQGDSAMYLCASSPPIHEQFFGPGTRLTVL.

The gene calls are TRBV7-9 and TRBJ2-1; a weak D match, TRBD1 (6 bases). This CDR3 contains 16 residues. Trimming removed 4 bases at V and 3 bases at J, with 16 bases between. CDR1 is SEHNR, CDR2 FQNEAQ, per germline (reference sequence). DNA of the CDR3: TGTGCCAGCAGCTCACATGGGGGCGGAGACTACAATGAGCAGTTCTTC. Protein: CASSSHGGGDYNEQFF.

V gene TRBV5-6 combines with J gene TRBJ2-7, with 8 positions matching TRBD2. Germline CDR1 is SGHDT and CDR2 is YYEEEE. Unmatched junction bases numbered 13, after V lost 4 bases and J lost 7 bases. This CDR3 is 15 amino acids long. DNA for the CDR3: TGTGCCAGCAGCCCCTGGAGCGGGAGAACGGGGGAGCAGTACTTC. Translation: CASSPWSGRTGEQYF.

The CDR3 loop reads CASSTDKVAPRDTQYF. CDR3 in DNA: TGTGCCAGCAGTACGGACAAGGTGGCCCCGCGAGATACGCAGTATTTT. V usage is TRBV28 and J usage is TRBJ2-3, with TRBD1 as a possible D gene (5 bases). Trimming removed 5 bases from V and 5 bases from J, with 20 bases in between. This CDR3 has 16 amino acids. Looked up from germline, CDR1 is MDHEN and CDR2 is SYDVKM.

The chain joins TRBV6-5 to TRBJ2-7; no clear D. V was cut by 0 bases and J by 3 bases, with 9 bases left in between. The CDR3 consists of 14 residues. Germline V gives CDR1 MNHEY, CDR2 SVGAGI. DNA for the CDR3: TGTGCCAGCAGTTACTCTGTCTATTACTACGAGCAGTACTTC. Its protein is CASSYSVYYYEQYF.

This clone was detected a few times. The CDR3 loop reads CASSVAVGGNRNEQFF. The CDR3 DNA is TGTGCCAGCAGCGTAGCTGTCGGGGGAAACCGCAATGAGCAGTTCTTC. The chain is built from TRBV9 and TRBJ2-1; maybe TRBD2 (6 bases). Germline V gene data show CDR1 as SGDLS and CDR2 as YYNGEE. There are 16 residues in the CDR3. Trimming left V 0 bases short and J 6 bases short, with 16 bases between.

The CDR3 protein is CASIYSGTNEKLFF. The CDR3 DNA is TGTGCCAGCATCTATTCAGGGACTAATGAAAAACTGTTTTTT. The V and J genes are TRBV2 and TRBJ1-4; a possible D gene is TRBD1 (5 bases). The V gene lost 7 bases and the J gene lost 2 bases, with 11 bases spanning the gap. Germline V CDR1 and CDR2: SNHLY, FYNNEI. This CDR3 has 14 amino acids.

The table lists this clone with a few counts. This chain links TRBV5-1 with TRBJ2-7, with 16 bases aligning to TRBD2. This CDR3 comprises 15 residues. V shed 4 bases, J shed 7 bases, and the junction held 5 bases outside the gene matches. Per the germline V gene, CDR1 is SGHRS and CDR2 is YFSETQ. CDR3 nucleotide sequence: TGCGCCAGCAGCCCGGGACTAGCGGGAGGGTCGGAGCAGTACTTC. It is translated as CASSPGLAGGSEQYF.

The V gene is TRBV7-2, the J gene TRBJ2-4; D is ambiguous. Germline V lookup: CDR1 SGHTA, CDR2 FQGNSA. The CDR3 runs to 14 residues. V was pared by 5 bases and J by 7 bases, with 15 bases between. The CDR3 DNA follows: TGTGCCAGCAGCGCGTCACCCGTTTCCAACATTCAGTACTTC. This codes for CASSASPVSNIQYF.

The chain couples TRBV19 to TRBJ1-1, with 9 bases identical to TRBD1. Germline V gene lookup returns CDR1 LNHDA and CDR2 SQIVND (reference sequence). CDR3 length: 16 amino acids. The junction had 10 bases not matched to a gene; V was cut back by 5 bases and J by 3 bases. The CDR3 coding sequence is TGTGCCAGTAGTGTCACCGGGACAGGGTCCTACACTGAAGCTTTCTTT. Its protein is CASSVTGTGSYTEAFF.

V usage is TRBV2 and J usage is TRBJ2-1, with D possibly TRBD2 on 7 matching bases. V was trimmed by 8 bases and J by 0 bases, leaving 14 bases between them. The CDR3 is made up of 15 amino acids. Germline V gene lookup returns CDR1 SNHLY and CDR2 FYNNEI. CDR3 sequence (DNA): TGTGCCAGCCCTAAAGGGGGGGACTCCTACAATGAGCAGTTCTTC. Encoded protein: CASPKGGDSYNEQFF.

This sequence joins TRBV29-1 and TRBJ2-7; 9 nucleotides match TRBD1. Germline V lookup: CDR1 SQVTM, CDR2 ANQGSEA. The CDR3 has 12 residues. V trimming: 4 bases; J trimming: 6 bases; junction bases outside the gene matches: 4. This chain's CDR3 is CSVGWTGVEQYF. The CDR3 coding sequence is TGCAGCGTTGGGTGGACAGGGGTCGAGCAGTACTTC.

The chain uses TRBV19 and TRBJ2-3, with TRBD2 matching 9 bases. There are 15 residues in the CDR3. The V gene end was trimmed by 3 bases and the J gene end by 4 bases; junction bases not matched to a gene: 5. Per germline, CDR1 LNHDA and CDR2 SQIVND (reference sequence). The CDR3 DNA sequence: TGTGCCAGTAGTATTCCTAGCGGGGTCCCAGATACGCAGTATTTT. Translation gives CASSIPSGVPDTQYF.

The chain links TRBV29-1 to TRBJ2-7; TRBD2 matches 12 bases. The CDR3 length is 15 residues. Losses at the gene ends were 5 bases for V and 9 bases for J; bases not matched to a gene: 14. Germline CDR1 is SQVTM and CDR2 is ANQGSEA. The CDR3 is CSVRGVGLAGGRQYF. CDR3 in DNA: TGCAGCGTTAGAGGCGTGGGGCTAGCGGGAGGGAGGCAGTACTTC.

This clone occurred a few times. The V call is TRBV30, the J call TRBJ2-1; D is perhaps TRBD2 (5 bases). The CDR3 contains 15 residues. V shed 3 bases and J shed 0 bases, with 12 bases lying between them. Germline CDR1 is GTSNPN and CDR2 is SVGIG (reference sequence). In DNA, the CDR3 is TGTGCCTGGAGGGGAGCAGTAAGCTCCTACAATGAGCAGTTCTTC. Protein product: CAWRGAVSSYNEQFF.

The CDR3 loop is CASSLAGGPNTGELFF. In DNA form, the CDR3 reads TGCGCCAGCAGCTTGGCCGGGGGACCGAACACCGGGGAGCTGTTTTTT. The chain employs TRBV5-1 and TRBJ2-2; weak D call: TRBD2 (6 bases). Trimming shortened V by 0 bases and J by 0 bases, and 9 bases separated the two germline ends. This CDR3 region has 16 residues. Germline values: CDR1 SGHRS, CDR2 YFSETQ.